This T cell receptor (beta chain) was identified in a study of vaccination and CD4 T cells after COVID-19. Study summary: Participants were vaccinated with two doses, given as either BNT162b2 or mRNA-1273 vaccine.

Once obtained from cultured CD4+ T cells, the DNA was sequenced using the Oncomine TCR Beta short-read assay. It was from cultured CD4+ T cells that genomic DNA was extracted. TCRdb passed the PCR reads through MiXCR, listing each CDR3 protein once. The repertoire holds almost 5,500 distinct CDR3 sequences, with 34% as singletons. As for treatment: roughly 11-day PBMC culture with coronavirus spike peptide pools or control peptides (ViraFEST assay). Positive PCR dates ranged from March to December 2020; these dates predated US Alpha, Beta and Delta variants. Points on this clonotype: Antigen: not known.

Trimming removed 3 bases at V and 1 base at J, with 9 bases between. Germline V gene sequence: CDR1 SNHLY, CDR2 FYNNEI. CDR3 length: 14 residues. The V call is TRBV2, the J call TRBJ2-5, with a weak D call TRBD2 (5 bases). The receptor's source is a human donor who had recovered from COVID-19. The material was CD4+ T cells from blood, cultured in vitro, obtained after SARS-CoV-2 vaccination. CDR3 bases: TGTGCCAGCAGTGAGAGGCGGGCCCAAGAGACCCAGTACTTC. Encoded protein: CASSERRAQETQYF.